This T cell receptor (beta chain) came from a study of T cells after yellow fever vaccination. General study points: Among all clonotypes, a small share was observed in both CD4 and CD8 compartments. Contaminants from the bulk population, in the form of abundant clonotypes, could be found in FACS-sorted repertoires. Among primary-vaccination clones, most reappeared after the booster, at 95% to 96% for CD4 and 88% for CD8.

The V gene's germline CDR1 is LNHDA and CDR2 SQIVND (reference sequence). CDR3 length: 14 amino acids. With 3 bases clipped from V and 9 bases from J, the junction kept 7 bases outside the gene matches. This clonotype has a single count. The antigen remains unidentified. One entry per CDR3 protein results from TCRdb running MiXCR on the 5' RACE reads. The profile shows 450,000 to 550,000 distinct CDR3 sequences, 21% of them singletons. This rearrangement joins TRBV19 to TRBJ2-4, with 8 positions matching TRBD2. The specimen comprised PBMCs, sampled roughly 23 days after the first yellow fever vaccination. This TCR was recovered from a man aged 18-30 years who received the YFV17D yellow fever vaccine. The CDR3 coding sequence is TGTGCCAGTAGTATTGGGGGCCGGGAGGGCATTCAGTACTTC. This encodes CASSIGGREGIQYF.